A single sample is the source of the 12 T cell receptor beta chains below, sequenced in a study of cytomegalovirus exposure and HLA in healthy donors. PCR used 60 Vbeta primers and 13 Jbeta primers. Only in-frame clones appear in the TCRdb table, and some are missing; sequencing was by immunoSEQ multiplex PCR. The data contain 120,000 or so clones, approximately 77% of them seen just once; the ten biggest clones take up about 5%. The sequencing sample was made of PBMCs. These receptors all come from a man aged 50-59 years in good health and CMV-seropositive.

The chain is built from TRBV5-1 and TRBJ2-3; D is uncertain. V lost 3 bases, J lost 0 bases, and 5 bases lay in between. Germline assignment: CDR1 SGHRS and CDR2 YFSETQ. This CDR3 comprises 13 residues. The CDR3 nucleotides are TGCGCCAGCAGCTACAGTAGCACAGATACGCAGTATTTT. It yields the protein CASSYSSTDTQYF.

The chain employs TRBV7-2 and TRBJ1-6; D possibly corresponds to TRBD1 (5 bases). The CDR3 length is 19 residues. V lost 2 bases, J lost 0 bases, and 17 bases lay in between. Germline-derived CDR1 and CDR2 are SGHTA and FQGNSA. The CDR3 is CASSLNPPGLSSYNSPLHF. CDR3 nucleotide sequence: TGTGCCAGCAGCTTAAATCCCCCGGGACTGAGCTCCTATAATTCACCCCTCCACTTT.

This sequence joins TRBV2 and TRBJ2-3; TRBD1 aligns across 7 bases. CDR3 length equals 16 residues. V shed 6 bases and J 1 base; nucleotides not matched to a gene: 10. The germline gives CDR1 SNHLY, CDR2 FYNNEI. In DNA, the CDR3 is TGTGCCAGCAGATTAACGGACAGGATGGGCACAGATACGCAGTATTTT. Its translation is CASRLTDRMGTDTQYF.

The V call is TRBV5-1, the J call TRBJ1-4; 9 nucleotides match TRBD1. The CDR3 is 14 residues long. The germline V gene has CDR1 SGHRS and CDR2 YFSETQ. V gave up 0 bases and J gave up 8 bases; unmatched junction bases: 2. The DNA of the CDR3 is TGCGCCAGCAGCTTGGGGACAGGGGACGAAAAACTGTTTTTT. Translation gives CASSLGTGDEKLFF.

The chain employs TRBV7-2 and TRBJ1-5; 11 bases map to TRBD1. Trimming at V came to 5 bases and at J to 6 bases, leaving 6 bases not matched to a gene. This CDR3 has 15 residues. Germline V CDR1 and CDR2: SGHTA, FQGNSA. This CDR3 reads CASSPGQGASQPQHF. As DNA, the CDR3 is TGTGCCAGCAGCCCAGGACAGGGGGCCAGTCAGCCCCAGCATTTT.

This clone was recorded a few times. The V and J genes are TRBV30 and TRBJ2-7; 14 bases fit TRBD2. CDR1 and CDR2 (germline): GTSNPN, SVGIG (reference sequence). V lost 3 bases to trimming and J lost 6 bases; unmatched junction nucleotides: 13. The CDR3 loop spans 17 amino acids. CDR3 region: CAWRGAGTSGSGFEQYF. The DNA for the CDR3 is TGTGCCTGGAGAGGGGCCGGGACTAGCGGGAGCGGGTTCGAGCAGTACTTC. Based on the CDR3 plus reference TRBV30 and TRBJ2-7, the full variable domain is SQTIHQWPATLVQPVGSPLSLECTVEGTSNPNLYWYRQAAGRGLQLLFYSVGIGQISSEVPQNLSASRPQDRQFILSSKKLLLSDSGFYLCAWRGAGTSGSGFEQYFGPGTRLTVT.

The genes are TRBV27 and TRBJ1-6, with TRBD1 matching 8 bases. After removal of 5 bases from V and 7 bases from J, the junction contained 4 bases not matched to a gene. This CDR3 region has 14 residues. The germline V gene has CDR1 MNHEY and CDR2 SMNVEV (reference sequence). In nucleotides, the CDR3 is TGTGCCAGCAGTGGGGCAGGGGGCAATTCACCCCTCCACTTT. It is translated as CASSGAGGNSPLHF.

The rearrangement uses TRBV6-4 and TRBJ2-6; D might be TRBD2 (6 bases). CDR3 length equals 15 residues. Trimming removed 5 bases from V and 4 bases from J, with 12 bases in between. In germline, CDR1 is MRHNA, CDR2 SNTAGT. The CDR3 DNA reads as TGTGCCAGCAGTCGCGGAGGGTCAGGGGCCAACGTCCTGACTTTC. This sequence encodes CASSRGGSGANVLTF.

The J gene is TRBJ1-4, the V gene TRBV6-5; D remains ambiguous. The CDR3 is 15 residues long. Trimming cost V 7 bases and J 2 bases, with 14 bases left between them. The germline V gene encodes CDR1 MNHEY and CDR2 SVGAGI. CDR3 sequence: CASKTLPGTNEKLFF. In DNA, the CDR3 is TGTGCCAGCAAAACCCTCCCAGGCACTAATGAAAAACTGTTTTTT.

In nucleotides, the CDR3 is TGTGCCAGCAGTGAAGGGGGAGGGCTCTACGAGCAGTACTTC. Residues: CASSEGGGLYEQYF. J is TRBJ2-5 and V is TRBV6-1; the match to TRBD2 covers 7 bases. The J call may be mistaken, given a closer DNA end match to TRBJ2-7. The CDR3 has 14 amino acids. CDR1 and CDR2 from the germline V gene are MNHNS and SASEGT.

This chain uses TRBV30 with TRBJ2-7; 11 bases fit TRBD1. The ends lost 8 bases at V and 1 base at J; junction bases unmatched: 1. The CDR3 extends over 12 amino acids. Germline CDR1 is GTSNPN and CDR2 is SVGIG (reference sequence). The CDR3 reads CAGDRGSYEQYF. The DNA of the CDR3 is TGTGCCGGGGACAGGGGGTCCTACGAGCAGTACTTC.

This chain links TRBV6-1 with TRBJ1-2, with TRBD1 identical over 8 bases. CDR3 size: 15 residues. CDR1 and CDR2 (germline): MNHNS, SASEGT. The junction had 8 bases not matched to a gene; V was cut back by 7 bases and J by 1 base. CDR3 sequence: CASTPDREYNYGYTF. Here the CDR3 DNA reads TGTGCCAGCACCCCGGACAGGGAATATAACTATGGCTACACCTTC.